The entry below gives a single T cell receptor beta chain sequence along with its context. Its antigen remains unidentified. This specimen belongs to a study of OX40 agonist ivuxolimab in advanced cancers. As for the study in general: From roughly 20 to 79 years was the age range, with a mean of around 57 years, and nearly 85% were male. Allowance was made for prior anti-PD-1, anti-PD-L1 or anti-CTLA-4 therapy, and roughly 39% had some. Points from the study as a whole: Both CD4+ and CD8+ T cell populations in blood had undergone clonal expansion by week 6 at 0.1 to 3.0 mg/kg.

Sequencing used immunoSEQ multiplex PCR; TCRdb keeps in-frame clones, though not all of them. The sample shows 13,000 or so clones, around 83% of them seen only once. Drawing of blood for sampling happened at baseline, at cycle 4 day 1, and at cycle 7 day 1. Trimming cost V 4 bases and J 8 bases, with 15 bases left between them. The CDR3 consists of 13 residues. CDR1 and CDR2 (germline): SGDLS, YYNGEE. The source is an adult with an advanced solid tumor such as melanoma, head and neck, liver or kidney cancer. The sample consisted of CD4+ or CD8+ T cells sorted from blood, taken in a trial of the OX40 agonist ivuxolimab. The J gene is TRBJ1-2, the V gene TRBV9; D remains ambiguous. In DNA, the CDR3 is TGTGCCAGCAGCCCCCCAGACATCCGAGGCTACACCTTC. Amino acid sequence: CASSPPDIRGYTF.